This is a list of T cell receptor beta chains from one sample in a study of blood T cell repertoires in COVID-19. Clones were sequenced by immunoSEQ multiplex PCR, and TCRdb holds only the in-frame ones, with some missing. In the table there are about 250,000 clones, approximately 86% of which are singletons. Sequencing was carried out using PBMCs or T cells enriched from blood (not recorded which). These receptors all come from a woman between 45 and 65 years old who had recovered from COVID-19. The CDR3 runs from the conserved cysteine through the conserved F or W. The order of the fields is clone size, CDR3 length, D gene, J gene, V gene, CDR3 DNA, CDR3 protein. The D gene is left open where the match is weak. Clone sizes are given selectively: once, few, many, or a class where the clone is expanded.

clone_size: -; cdr3_length: 16; d_call: -; j_call: TRBJ2-2; v_call: TRBV27; cdr3_nt: TGTGCCAGCAGTACGTGGGGCGGGACGAACACCGGGGAGCTGTTTTTT; cdr3_aa: CASSTWGGTNTGELFF
clone_size: -; cdr3_length: 14; d_call: -; j_call: TRBJ2-1; v_call: TRBV11-2; cdr3_nt: TGTGCCAGCAGCTTAGTGCGCCCTCTTTATGAGCAGTTCTTC; cdr3_aa: CASSLVRPLYEQFF
clone_size: -; cdr3_length: 18; d_call: TRBD2; j_call: TRBJ2-1; v_call: TRBV7-9; cdr3_nt: TGTGCCAGCAGCACGACTCTAGAGGCGGGAGCGTCCTACAATGAGCAGTTCTTC; cdr3_aa: CASSTTLEAGASYNEQFF
clone_size: once; cdr3_length: 14; d_call: -; j_call: TRBJ1-2; v_call: TRBV15; cdr3_nt: TGTGCCACCAGCAGAGATCTACTCGACTATGGCTACACCTTC; cdr3_aa: CATSRDLLDYGYTF
clone_size: once; cdr3_length: 12; d_call: -; j_call: TRBJ1-2; v_call: TRBV7-8; cdr3_nt: TGTGCCAGCAGCGCGGACAGCTATGGCTACACCTTC; cdr3_aa: CASSADSYGYTF
clone_size: -; cdr3_length: 12; d_call: TRBD2; j_call: TRBJ2-1; v_call: TRBV28; cdr3_nt: TGTGCCATCCATCTTCCGGGACTACCTCAGTTCTTC; cdr3_aa: CAIHLPGLPQFF
clone_size: -; cdr3_length: 16; d_call: TRBD1; j_call: TRBJ1-2; v_call: TRBV7-9; cdr3_nt: TGTGCCAGCAGCTTTCGTGACAGGGCAATTAACTATGGCTACACCTTC; cdr3_aa: CASSFRDRAINYGYTF
clone_size: -; cdr3_length: 15; d_call: -; j_call: TRBJ2-1; v_call: TRBV14; cdr3_nt: TGTGCCAGCAGCCAAGAGGTAGCTAAGATCGATGAGCAGTTCTTC; cdr3_aa: CASSQEVAKIDEQFF
clone_size: few; cdr3_length: 14; d_call: TRBD2; j_call: TRBJ2-7; v_call: TRBV9; cdr3_nt: TGTGCCAGCAGCGTAGGGGAGGGCTACTACGAGCAGTACTTC; cdr3_aa: CASSVGEGYYEQYF
clone_size: once; cdr3_length: 15; d_call: TRBD2; j_call: TRBJ2-1; v_call: TRBV24-1; cdr3_nt: TGTGCCACCAGTGATGGGCTAGCGGAGTACAATGAGCAGTTCTTC; cdr3_aa: CATSDGLAEYNEQFF
clone_size: -; cdr3_length: 15; d_call: TRBD1; j_call: TRBJ1-1; v_call: TRBV4-2; cdr3_nt: TGTGCCAGCAGCCAAAAGGGACAGGGTTTTGATGAAGCTTTCTTT; cdr3_aa: CASSQKGQGFDEAFF
clone_size: -; cdr3_length: 16; d_call: -; j_call: TRBJ2-3; v_call: TRBV11-2; cdr3_nt: TGTGCCAGCAGCTTAGGGTCTAGCGCTCAGACAGATACGCAGTATTTT; cdr3_aa: CASSLGSSAQTDTQYF
clone_size: -; cdr3_length: 17; d_call: TRBD1; j_call: TRBJ2-5; v_call: TRBV27; cdr3_nt: TGTGCCAGCAGTCCGGGACAGGGATTTAAAACGCAAGAGACCCAGTACTTC; cdr3_aa: CASSPGQGFKTQETQYF
clone_size: -; cdr3_length: 14; d_call: TRBD1; j_call: TRBJ1-2; v_call: TRBV5-6; cdr3_nt: TGTGCCAGCAGCTTGGCAGGGGGATTTAGGGGCTACACCTTC; cdr3_aa: CASSLAGGFRGYTF
clone_size: -; cdr3_length: 16; d_call: TRBD1; j_call: TRBJ1-5; v_call: TRBV5-1; cdr3_nt: TGCGCCAGCAGCGTCGGACAGGGGGCCGGCAATCAGCCCCAGCATTTT; cdr3_aa: CASSVGQGAGNQPQHF
clone_size: many; cdr3_length: 15; d_call: -; j_call: TRBJ2-5; v_call: TRBV27; cdr3_nt: TGTGCCAGCAGTTCAGGGGTGGTGGGCCAAGAGACCCAGTACTTC; cdr3_aa: CASSSGVVGQETQYF
clone_size: -; cdr3_length: 14; d_call: -; j_call: TRBJ2-5; v_call: TRBV7-9; cdr3_nt: TGTGCCAGCAGCTTTAAGAGCGTCCCCGAGACCCAGTACTTC; cdr3_aa: CASSFKSVPETQYF
clone_size: -; cdr3_length: 13; d_call: TRBD1; j_call: TRBJ1-6; v_call: TRBV19; cdr3_nt: TGTGCCAGTAGTATCCGGGACAGATTTCTCCTCCACTTT; cdr3_aa: CASSIRDRFLLHF
clone_size: -; cdr3_length: 15; d_call: TRBD1; j_call: TRBJ2-1; v_call: TRBV16; cdr3_nt: TGTGCCAGCAGCTCGACAGGGGCTGCCTACAATGAGCAGTTCTTC; cdr3_aa: CASSSTGAAYNEQFF
clone_size: -; cdr3_length: 15; d_call: TRBD1; j_call: TRBJ1-2; v_call: TRBV4-2; cdr3_nt: TGTGCCAGCAGCCATGTACAGGGGGCTAACTATGGCTACACCTTC; cdr3_aa: CASSHVQGANYGYTF
clone_size: -; cdr3_length: 16; d_call: TRBD1; j_call: TRBJ1-1; v_call: TRBV7-6; cdr3_nt: TGTGCCAGCAGCAACCGACAGGGTAGGGGGAACACTGAAGCTTTCTTT; cdr3_aa: CASSNRQGRGNTEAFF
clone_size: -; cdr3_length: 17; d_call: TRBD2; j_call: TRBJ2-1; v_call: TRBV7-2; cdr3_nt: TGTGCCAGCAGCTCCACTAGCGGGAGAGACTCATACAATGAGCAGTTCTTC; cdr3_aa: CASSSTSGRDSYNEQFF